Given below is one T cell receptor beta chain in context. This receptor's antigen is unknown. The record has no base qualities; no much larger clone is one base away. As encoded in the germline V gene (reference sequence), CDR1 is LNHDA while CDR2 is SQIVND. The CDR3 has 13 amino acids, counting the end cysteine and phenylalanine. This entry keeps only the CDR3 DNA: 39 bases, framed from base 1. V is trimmed back by 3 bases and J by 4 bases, and the junction contains 1 base that no gene match accounts for. The immunoSEQ Assay, a bias-controlled multiplex PCR, was used to amplify TCRbeta CDR3 regions from genomic DNA. The original methods were these. The number of nucleated cells in each sample was estimated by amplification of reference gene primers within the assay. Sequence reads were collapsed and filtered to measure the absolute abundance of every unique TCRbeta CDR3 rearrangement. For each sample, productive Simpson clonality was calculated by taking the square root of Simpson's diversity index across productive rearrangements. Entries here come from immuneACCESS through TCRdb and include only in-frame sequences with V and J called. Some clones fail to appear in such tables; in the studies checked, an unresolved V gene covers under half of the shortfall, and the cause of the remainder is unknown. The V and J calls and clone size come from that table; D and trimming were worked out from the DNA. For this sample there are 71,000 or so clones; about 86% appear just once. The ten top clones hold roughly 18% of the sample.

The collaborating institutions used their own protocols to collect whole blood in K2EDTA tubes. For TCRbeta analysis, collaborators shipped samples in one of three forms: frozen whole blood, isolated PBMCs, or DNA extracted from either of those sample types. The record originates from a study of blood T cell repertoires in COVID-19 (dated by TCRdb to the early 2020s). General notes on the study: Collaborator samples came from the United States, Italy and Spain and covered acute and convalescent phases of COVID-19. The samples were drawn from the first 160 participants of the ongoing ImmuneRACE study and from 1,254 subjects provided by 6 global collaborators. Where available, HLA class I and class II types were taken from metadata supplied by the sample provider and were not determined by assay-based typing. Sample metadata almost always included a de-identified subject ID, COVID-19 status, age in years and sex. The material from the prospective study consisted of cDNA or gDNA derived from T cells, B-cell-depleted T cells, or PBMCs. The repertoires were released in a freely available public database intended as a resource for research on the immune response to SARS-CoV-2. The dataset comprised deeply sampled blood TCRbeta repertoires from subjects exposed to, actively infected with, or recovered from COVID-19. Study-wide findings and limitations: The amount of clinical and demographic metadata varied by source and participant and was provided uncurated.

The chain employs TRBV19 and TRBJ1-1; 8 central nucleotides agree with TRBD1. This clonotype was obtained from a man of 80 years or more in a cohort sampled during active COVID-19. The sequenced sample consisted of peripheral blood. The CDR3 reads as follows: CASSMQGATEAFF. The DNA sequence is TGTGCCAGTAGTATGCAGGGGGCCACTGAAGCTTTCTTT.